The clone carrying this T cell receptor beta chain was seen more than once but under ten times. Its cognate antigen is unknown. The same CDR3 also results from other DNA sequences found in this sample. This entry is derived from a study of beta chain features in type 1 diabetes. The study, taken as a whole, reports: In patients and controls equally, PCR might favor templates that are shorter. Comparison showed that naive, central memory and Treg TCRB repertoires appeared more similar among patients than among healthy donors.

Sorting gave populations that all exceeded 98% purity. Sequenced material consisted of expressed TCRB transcripts (all of the isolated RNA was reverse transcribed). The average output of naive, central memory and regulatory T cell samples was approximately 3.8 million reads. Produced via immunoSEQ multiplex PCR; TCRdb's table is partial and in-frame only. This table has 150,000 or so clones, about a tenth appearing once. The CDR3 length is 14 residues. The ends lost 4 bases at V and 0 bases at J; junction bases unmatched: 2. Germline V lookup: CDR1 SGHRS, CDR2 YFSETQ. Source material: central memory CD4+ T cells from blood. This TCR came from a man aged 18 to 30 in good health. J is TRBJ2-3 and V is TRBV5-1, with 7 bases fitting TRBD1. This chain's CDR3 is CASSPGQSTDTQYF. CDR3 bases: TGCGCCAGCAGCCCGGGACAGAGCACAGATACGCAGTATTTT.